This T cell receptor beta chain was identified in a study of OX40 agonist ivuxolimab in advanced cancers. Findings and caveats of the study: CD8+ T cells showed, on average, more clonal expansion than CD4+ cells.

To note about this clone: The antigen is not known.

Using immunoSEQ multiplex PCR, the repertoire was profiled, and TCRdb retains in-frame clones only, with some absent. This repertoire shows around 74,000 clones, less than 85% found once; its top ten account for 0.51%. Systemic immunosuppression or autoimmune disease history was grounds to exclude patients. The V segment lost 3 bases and the J segment 7 bases; nucleotides outside the gene matches: 11. Per germline, CDR1 LGHNA and CDR2 YNFKEQ. This CDR3 has 16 amino acids. The source was CD4+ or CD8+ T cells sorted from blood, collected in a trial of the OX40 agonist ivuxolimab. The chain carries TRBV4-2 and TRBJ2-1, with 8 positions matching TRBD2. The clonotype comes from an adult with an advanced solid tumor such as melanoma, head and neck, liver or kidney cancer. The CDR3 is CASSQVRGGRGNEQFF. CDR3 bases: TGTGCCAGCAGCCAGGTCCGGGGGGGCCGGGGAAATGAGCAGTTCTTC.